This T cell receptor beta chain was captured by sequencing in a study of OX40 agonist ivuxolimab in advanced cancers. About the study: Patients took ivuxolimab, an agonistic anti-OX40 (CD134) antibody. Eligibility admitted prior anti-PD-1, anti-PD-L1 or anti-CTLA-4 therapy; 35% to 40% had some. Study results and caveats: Fewer expanded clones were found on average in CD4+ than in CD8+ T cells.

TCRdb's copy holds only in-frame clones and misses some; the assay was immunoSEQ multiplex PCR. The sample holds 60,000 or so clones; approximately 89% are singletons and the top ten take more than 10%. Concerning this clone: Its antigen is unknown.

V lost 2 bases and J 5 bases, leaving 16 bases between the germline ends. Germline-derived CDR1 and CDR2 are SGHVS and FNYEAQ. The CDR3 is 16 residues long. The TCR originated in an adult with an advanced solid tumor such as melanoma, head and neck, liver or kidney cancer. The source material was CD4+ or CD8+ T cells sorted from blood, sampled in a trial of the OX40 agonist ivuxolimab. The genes are TRBV7-6 and TRBJ2-1; tentative D call: TRBD2 (7 bases). Here the CDR3 DNA reads TGTGCCAGCAGCTTAAAGGGTGGGGGGGCCAACAATGAGCAGTTCTTC. It codes for CASSLKGGGANNEQFF.